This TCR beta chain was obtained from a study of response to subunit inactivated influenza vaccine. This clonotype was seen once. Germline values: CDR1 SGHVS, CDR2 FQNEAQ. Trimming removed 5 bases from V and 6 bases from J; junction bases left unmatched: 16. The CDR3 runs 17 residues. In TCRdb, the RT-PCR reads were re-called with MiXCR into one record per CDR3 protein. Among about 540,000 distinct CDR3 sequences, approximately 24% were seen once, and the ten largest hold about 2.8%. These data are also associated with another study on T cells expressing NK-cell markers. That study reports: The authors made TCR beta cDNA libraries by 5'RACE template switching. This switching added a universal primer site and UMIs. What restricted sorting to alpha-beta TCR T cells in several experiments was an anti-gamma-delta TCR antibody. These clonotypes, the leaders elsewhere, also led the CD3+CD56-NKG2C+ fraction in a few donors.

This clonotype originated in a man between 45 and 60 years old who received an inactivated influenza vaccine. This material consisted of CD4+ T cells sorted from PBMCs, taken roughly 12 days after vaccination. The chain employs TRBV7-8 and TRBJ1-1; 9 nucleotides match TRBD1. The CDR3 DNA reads TGTGCCAGCAGCCTCCGAGATGCGGGACAGGGTAGCGCTGAAGCTTTCTTT. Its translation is CASSLRDAGQGSAEAFF.